These T cell receptor beta chains were read from a single sample in a study of blood T cell repertoires in COVID-19. This table comes from immunoSEQ multiplex PCR, and its TCRdb copy is limited to in-frame clones, with some not included. Of about 250,000 clones listed, 85% were seen once; the top ten hold 5% to 6.5%. The sequenced sample was peripheral blood. The receptor source for this set is a man in his forties or fifties with active or convalescent COVID-19. The conserved cysteine and the conserved F or W are not part of the CDR3 here. Each record gives: V gene, clone size, CDR3 protein. The size field is filled for only some rows; it gives once, few, many or a size class.

TRBV4-2	once	ASSQDRVMGTGDEKLF
TRBV19	few	ASSIRGAADQPQH
TRBV11-2	once	ASSLGLRETQY
TRBV5-5	-	ASSQQGAQGNQPQH
TRBV6-5	medium-sized	ASSSNSNQPQH
TRBV9	-	ASSERLAAGELF
TRBV7-6	-	ASSLAPGLANEQF
TRBV24-1	-	ATNDSGKAIYNEQF
TRBV30	-	AWSPGGRGYT
TRBV10-2	few	ASSAGLYTDTQY
TRBV6-1	-	ASSVGRQGTLPKETQY
TRBV5-1	once	ASSLDRGEQY
TRBV18	-	ASSPLTGIREQY
TRBV5-6	-	ASSLLGELF
TRBV27	-	ASKQGPGYGYT
TRBV13	-	ASSTGTIRRTGGRSYEQY
TRBV18	-	ASSPGDRAPDTQY
TRBV5-1	-	ASSSEGLGRSGELF
TRBV4-2	-	ASSLGGQTGELF
TRBV12-2	-	ASRFRNRGPPPDTQY
TRBV30	-	AWSTGTGAFYGYT
TRBV28	-	ASSFRGFEAF
TRBV5-5	-	ASSWVAGGDPYNEQF
TRBV19	few	ASSQSRYQAQH